This entry lists 8 T cell receptor beta chains sequenced from one sample in a study of read filtering for tumor transcriptome and immune sequencing. The library was built from around 0.4 ug RNA with molecular barcoded adaptors for alpha/delta and beta/gamma chains. In TCRdb, the reads were re-called with MiXCR into one record per CDR3 protein. The table lists approximately 41,000 distinct CDR3 sequences, 10% to 15% of them singletons. The sequencing sample was made of a population of CD138-negative cells sorted from bone marrow. The receptors stem from a donor aged 40 or over with multiple myeloma.

This clonotype was observed at least ten times. V gene TRBV7-9 combines with J gene TRBJ2-1; 12 nucleotides agree with TRBD2. The CDR3 has 15 amino acids. The V gene end was trimmed by 2 bases and the J gene end by 10 bases; junction bases not matched to a gene: 6. Germline lookup yields CDR1 SEHNR and CDR2 FQNEAQ (reference sequence). DNA of the CDR3: TGTGCCAGCAGCTTAAACCTAGCGGGAGGGCGAGAGCAGTTCTTC. This codes for CASSLNLAGGREQFF. The whole variable domain, remainder taken from reference TRBV7-9 and TRBJ2-1, is DTGVSQNPRHKITKRGQNVTFRCDPISEHNRLYWYRQTLGQGPEFLTYFQNEAQLEKSRLLSDRFSAERPKGSFSTLEIQRTEQGDSAMYLCASSLNLAGGREQFFGPGTRLTVL.

This clonotype was seen more than once but under ten times. At one of its ends the junction is not consistent with the germline gene, which may arise from a read error. The chain recombines TRBV7-9 with TRBJ1-1; weak D call: TRBD1 (5 bases). CDR1 and CDR2 from the germline V gene are SEHNR and FQNEAQ (reference sequence). The CDR3 loop spans 16 amino acids. CDR3: CASSPKRGTSDTGAFF. CDR3 DNA sequence: TGTGCCAGCAGCCCTAAGCGGGGCACGTCGGACACTGGAGCTTTCTTT.

The V call is TRBV4-1, the J call TRBJ2-3, with TRBD2 identical over 7 bases. Germline V gene lookup returns CDR1 MGHRA and CDR2 YSYEKL. Trimming took 4 bases from V and 3 from J; bases not matched to a gene: 16. This CDR3 has 18 residues. In DNA, the CDR3 is TGCGCCAGCAGCCTACTCCTGGGGGAGGGACCCCTTACAGATACGCAGTATTTT. Protein sequence: CASSLLLGEGPLTDTQYF.

Worth noting for this clonotype: It is likely a read error, because the conserved phenylalanine at the end of the CDR3 is missing. V is TRBV6-5 and J is TRBJ2-7; 7 bases are a match to TRBD1. Germline CDR1 reads MNHEY; CDR2 reads SVGAGI. There are 13 residues in the CDR3. CDR3 protein: CAGSYIQGSEQYS. The CDR3, as DNA: TGTGCCGGCAGTTACATACAGGGGTCCGAGCAGTACTCC.

This clonotype was found many times. The chain recombines TRBV18 with TRBJ1-3; tentative D call: TRBD1 (6 bases). This CDR3 contains 14 residues. V was shortened by 6 bases and J by 0 bases, with 9 bases between the two germline ends. CDR1 is KGHSH and CDR2 is LQKENI in the germline V gene. CDR3 nucleotides: TGTGCCAGCTCTAGACAGGACTCTGGAAACACCATATATTTT. Its translation is CASSRQDSGNTIYF.

In this sample, this clonotype turned up once. This clone may be a read error of a much larger clone one base away. The rearrangement uses TRBV11-3 and TRBJ2-1; 7 nucleotides line up with TRBD1. The CDR3 runs 13 residues. CDR1 is SGHNT, CDR2 YENEEA, per germline. The trim removed 2 bases at V and 9 bases at J, leaving 4 bases unmatched. The CDR3 reads CASSLSGQSEQFF. The CDR3 DNA reads TGTGCCAGCAGCTTATCGGGACAGAGTGAGCAGTTCTTC.

This clonotype has at least ten counts. V gene TRBV27 combines with J gene TRBJ2-3; no definite D call. The CDR3 is made up of 13 amino acids. Trimming removed 2 bases from V and 5 bases from J, with 8 bases in between. CDR1 is MNHEY, CDR2 SMNVEV, per germline (reference sequence). The chain's CDR3 is CASSLRPVDTQYF. DNA for the CDR3: TGTGCCAGCAGTTTACGTCCCGTAGATACGCAGTATTTT.

There are many counts of this clonotype. A read error may explain this, as a much larger clone is one base away. The chain couples TRBV12-3 or TRBV12-4 to TRBJ2-1; TRBD2 agrees at 9 bases. CDR3 length equals 16 residues. CDR3 coding DNA: TGTGCCAGCAGTTTTGCCGGGCTAGCGGGATACAATGGGCAGTTCTTC. This encodes CASSFAGLAGYNGQFF.